Described below is a single T cell receptor beta chain sequence and its context. Being one base from a much bigger clone, this may be a read error. Other DNA sequences in this sample translate to the same CDR3. The data belong to a study of metastatic and nonmetastatic thyroid tumors. In the study overall: Where malignant and benign thyroid patients were concerned, repertoires were compared across blood and tumor or nodule tissue.

The CDR3 runs to 13 residues. The germline V gene encodes CDR1 KGHSH and CDR2 LQKENI. No patient received treatment before thyroid surgery. TCRdb reprocessed the PCR reads via MiXCR. This table has more than 40,000 clones, roughly 4% appearing once. V and J are TRBV18 and TRBJ2-7; 8 positions agree with TRBD1. The sequenced material came from blood. This clonotype was obtained from a female donor with papillary thyroid cancer or a benign thyroid nodule (not recorded which). Some clones in this sample may be carry-over from other donors' samples. The CDR3 loop is CASSVDRALEQYF. CDR3 DNA: TGCGCCAGCTCAGTGGACAGGGCCCTCGAGCAGTACTTC.